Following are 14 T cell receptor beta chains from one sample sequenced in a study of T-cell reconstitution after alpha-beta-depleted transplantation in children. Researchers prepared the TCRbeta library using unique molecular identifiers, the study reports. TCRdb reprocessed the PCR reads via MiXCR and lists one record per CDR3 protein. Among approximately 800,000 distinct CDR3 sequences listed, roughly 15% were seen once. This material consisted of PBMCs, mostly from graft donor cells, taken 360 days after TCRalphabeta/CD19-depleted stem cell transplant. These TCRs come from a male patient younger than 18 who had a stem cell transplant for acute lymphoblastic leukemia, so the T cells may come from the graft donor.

CDR3 protein: CATRIATSYEQYF. Written as DNA, the CDR3 is TGCGCCACCAGGATAGCGACCTCCTACGAGCAGTACTTC. The chain uses TRBV5-1 and TRBJ2-7; the D gene is possibly TRBD2 (5 bases). Germline CDR1 reads SGHRS; CDR2 reads YFSETQ. The V end lost 9 bases, the J end lost 0 bases, and 13 bases lay between the germline ends. The CDR3 is 13 residues long.

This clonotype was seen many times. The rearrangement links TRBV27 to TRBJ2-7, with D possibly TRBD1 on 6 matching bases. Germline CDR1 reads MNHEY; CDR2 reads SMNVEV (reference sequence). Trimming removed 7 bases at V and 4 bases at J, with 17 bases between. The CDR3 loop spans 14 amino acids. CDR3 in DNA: TGTGCCAGCACCAGCCGGGACATACGATACGAGCAGTACTTC. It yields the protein CASTSRDIRYEQYF.

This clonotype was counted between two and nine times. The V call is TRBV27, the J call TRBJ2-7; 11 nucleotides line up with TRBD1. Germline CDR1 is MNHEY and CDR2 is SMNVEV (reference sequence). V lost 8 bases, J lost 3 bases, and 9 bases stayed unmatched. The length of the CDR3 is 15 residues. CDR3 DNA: TGTGCCAGCTATGGACAGGGGGCGCCTTACTACGAGCAGTACTTC. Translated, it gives CASYGQGAPYYEQYF.

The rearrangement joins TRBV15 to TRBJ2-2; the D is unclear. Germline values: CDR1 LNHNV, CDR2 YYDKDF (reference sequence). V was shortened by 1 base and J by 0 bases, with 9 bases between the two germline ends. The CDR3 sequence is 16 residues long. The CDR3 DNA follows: TGTGCCACCAGCAGAGTACATAATACGAACACCGGGGAGCTGTTTTTT. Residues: CATSRVHNTNTGELFF.

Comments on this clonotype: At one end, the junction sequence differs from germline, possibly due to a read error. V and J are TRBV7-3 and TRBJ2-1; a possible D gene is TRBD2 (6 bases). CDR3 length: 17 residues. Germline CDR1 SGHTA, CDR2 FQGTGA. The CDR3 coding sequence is TGTTCCAGCAGCCCACGAAAACGAGCGGGCTCCTACAATGAGCAGTTCTTC. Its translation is CSSSPRKRAGSYNEQFF.

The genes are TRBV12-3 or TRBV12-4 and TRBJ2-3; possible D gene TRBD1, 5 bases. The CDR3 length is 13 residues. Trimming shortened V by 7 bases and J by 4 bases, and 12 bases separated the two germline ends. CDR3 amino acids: CASKGAFADTQYF. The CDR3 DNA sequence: TGTGCCAGCAAAGGGGCGTTCGCAGATACGCAGTATTTT.

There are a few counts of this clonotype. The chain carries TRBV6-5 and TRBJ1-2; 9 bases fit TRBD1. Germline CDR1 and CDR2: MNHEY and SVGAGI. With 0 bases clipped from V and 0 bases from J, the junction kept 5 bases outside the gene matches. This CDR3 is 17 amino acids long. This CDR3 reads CASSYSDRGLANYGYTF. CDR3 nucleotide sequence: TGTGCCAGCAGTTACTCGGACAGGGGCTTAGCTAACTATGGCTACACCTTC.

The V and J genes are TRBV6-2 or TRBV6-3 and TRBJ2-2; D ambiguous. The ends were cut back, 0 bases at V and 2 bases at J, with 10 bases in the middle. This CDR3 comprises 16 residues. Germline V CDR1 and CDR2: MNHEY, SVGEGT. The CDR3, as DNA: TGTGCCAGCAGTTACTCGATACTACTTAACACCGGGGAGCTGTTTTTT. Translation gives CASSYSILLNTGELFF.

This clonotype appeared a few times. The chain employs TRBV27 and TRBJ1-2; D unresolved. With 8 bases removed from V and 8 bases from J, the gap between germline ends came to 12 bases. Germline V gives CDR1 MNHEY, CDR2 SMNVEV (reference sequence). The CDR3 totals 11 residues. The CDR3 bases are TGTGCCAGCGGACGGACGGGCGGCTACACCTTC. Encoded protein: CASGRTGGYTF.

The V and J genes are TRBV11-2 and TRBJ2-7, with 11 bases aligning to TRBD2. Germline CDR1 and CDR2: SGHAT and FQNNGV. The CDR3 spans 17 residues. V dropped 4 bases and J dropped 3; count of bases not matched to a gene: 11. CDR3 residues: CASSSVSGTSGLYEQYF. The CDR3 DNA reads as TGTGCCAGCAGCTCCGTATCCGGGACTAGCGGACTCTACGAGCAGTACTTC.

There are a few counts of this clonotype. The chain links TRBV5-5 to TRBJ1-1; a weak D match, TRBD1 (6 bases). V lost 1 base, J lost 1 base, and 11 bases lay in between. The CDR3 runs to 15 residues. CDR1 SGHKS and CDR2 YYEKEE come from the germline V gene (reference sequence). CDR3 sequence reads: CASSLSSTGNTEAFF. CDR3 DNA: TGTGCCAGCAGCTTGTCCTCGACAGGGAACACTGAAGCTTTCTTT.

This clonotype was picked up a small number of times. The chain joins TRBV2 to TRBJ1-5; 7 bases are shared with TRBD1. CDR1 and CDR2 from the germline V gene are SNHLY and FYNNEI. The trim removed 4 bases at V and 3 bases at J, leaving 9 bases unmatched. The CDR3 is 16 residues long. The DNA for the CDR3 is TGTGCCAGCAGTGGAGGGGGGAGGGGGCCCAATCAGCCCCAGCATTTT. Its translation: CASSGGGRGPNQPQHF.

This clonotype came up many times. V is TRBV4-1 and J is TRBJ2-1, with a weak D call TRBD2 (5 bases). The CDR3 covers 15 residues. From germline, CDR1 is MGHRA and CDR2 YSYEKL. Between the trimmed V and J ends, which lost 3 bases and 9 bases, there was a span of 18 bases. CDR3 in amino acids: CASSQLVERRGEQFF. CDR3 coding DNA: TGCGCCAGCAGCCAGCTGGTGGAACGTCGGGGTGAGCAGTTCTTC.

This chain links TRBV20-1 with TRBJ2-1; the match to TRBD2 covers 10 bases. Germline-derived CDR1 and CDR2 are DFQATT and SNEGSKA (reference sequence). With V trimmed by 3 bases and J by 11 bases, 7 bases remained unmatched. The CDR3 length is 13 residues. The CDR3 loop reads CSASGSGRAKQFF. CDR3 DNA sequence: TGCAGTGCTAGCGGCAGCGGGAGGGCCAAGCAGTTCTTC.